One sample yielded the 28 T cell receptor beta chains listed below, sequenced in a study of cytomegalovirus exposure and HLA in healthy donors. Primers included in the PCR were 60 Vbeta and 13 Jbeta primers. Some clones are missing from TCRdb's copy, which holds only in-frame ones; the method was immunoSEQ multiplex PCR. The sample carries roughly 200,000 clones, 77% recorded once. Sequencing was done on a sample of PBMCs. Receptor source: a woman in her sixties in good health and CMV-seropositive.

CDR3 sequence (DNA): TGTGCCAGCAGCTCGGGACAGGGTATCTCTGAAGCTTTCTTT. The encoded protein is CASSSGQGISEAFF. This chain uses TRBV7-6 with TRBJ1-1; TRBD1 matches at 9 bases. Germline trimming cut 4 bases from V and 6 bases from J; bases unmatched to any gene: 6. This CDR3 has 14 amino acids. Germline CDR1 reads SGHVS; CDR2 reads FNYEAQ.

The chain combines TRBV9 with TRBJ2-5, with D tentatively TRBD1 (5 bases). The germline CDR1 and CDR2 sequences are SGDLS and YYNGEE. Trimming left V 0 bases short and J 5 bases short, with 5 bases between. The CDR3 consists of 12 residues. The CDR3 DNA sequence: TGTGCCAGCAGCGTAGCAGGGGAGACCCAGTACTTC. Translated, it gives CASSVAGETQYF.

V usage is TRBV11-2 and J usage is TRBJ2-5; D uncertain. The germline V gene encodes CDR1 SGHAT and CDR2 FQNNGV. V lost 2 bases and J 4 bases, leaving 8 bases between the germline ends. The CDR3 is made up of 13 amino acids. For the CDR3, the DNA is TGTGCCAGCAGCTTATCTGGCGGAGAGACCCAGTACTTC. It codes for CASSLSGGETQYF.

The rearrangement links TRBV4-1 to TRBJ2-7; tentative D call: TRBD2 (5 bases). V lost 6 bases and J lost 3, with 18 bases in between. This CDR3 contains 15 residues. The germline V gene encodes CDR1 MGHRA and CDR2 YSYEKL. The CDR3 reads CASSPIVGEIYEQYF. The CDR3 bases are TGCGCCAGCAGTCCCATAGTCGGGGAGATCTACGAGCAGTACTTC.

The chain couples TRBV7-9 to TRBJ1-1; unclear D gene. The CDR3 consists of 14 residues. Germline V gene lookup returns CDR1 SEHNR and CDR2 FQNEAQ (reference sequence). Trimming took 2 bases from V and 3 from J, leaving 10 bases between them. CDR3 nucleotide sequence: TGTGCCAGCAGCTTATTAACGGGAGACACTGAAGCTTTCTTT. It encodes CASSLLTGDTEAFF. The whole variable domain, filled in from reference TRBV7-9 and TRBJ1-1, reads DTGVSQNPRHKITKRGQNVTFRCDPISEHNRLYWYRQTLGQGPEFLTYFQNEAQLEKSRLLSDRFSAERPKGSFSTLEIQRTEQGDSAMYLCASSLLTGDTEAFFGQGTRLTVV.

A single count supports this clone. The rearrangement joins TRBV10-1 to TRBJ1-5; D is undetermined. Trimming left V 7 bases short and J 5 bases short, with 21 bases between. Germline loops: CDR1 WNHNN, CDR2 SYGVQD (reference sequence). This CDR3 region has 16 residues. CDR3 region: CASKPPTTEPDQPQHF. In nucleotides, the CDR3 is TGCGCCAGCAAGCCCCCGACCACAGAGCCCGATCAGCCCCAGCATTTT.

This clone was seen only once. V and J are TRBV5-6 and TRBJ2-5; TRBD2 matches at 7 bases. V shed 3 bases and J 5 bases; nucleotides not matched to a gene: 13. Germline V gene lookup returns CDR1 SGHDT and CDR2 YYEEEE. This CDR3 comprises 16 residues. CDR3 in amino acids: CASSSGSGGVRETQYF. Here the CDR3 DNA reads TGTGCCAGCAGCTCGGGGTCTGGGGGGGTTCGGGAGACCCAGTACTTC.

The rearrangement links TRBV7-2 to TRBJ1-2, with D perhaps TRBD1 (6 bases). Deletions cut 6 bases from V and 7 bases from J, with 15 bases between. The germline V gene encodes CDR1 SGHTA and CDR2 FQGNSA. The CDR3 consists of 13 residues. As DNA, the CDR3 is TGTGCCAGCAGGCCCCCTAGCAGGGGTGGCTACACCTTC. Its protein product is CASRPPSRGGYTF.

A note on this clone: The junction does not match germline at one end; this may be a read error. The chain couples TRBV4-2 to TRBJ2-2; 11 bases map to TRBD2. Germline V gives CDR1 LGHNA, CDR2 YNFKEQ. The CDR3 loop spans 16 amino acids. As DNA, the CDR3 is TGTGCCGGCAGCCCGGGACTAGCGGCGAACACCGGGGAGCTGTTTTTT. This sequence encodes CAGSPGLAANTGELFF.

The chain joins TRBV5-4 to TRBJ2-7, with a tentative D call TRBD2 (6 bases). The ends were cut back, 1 base at V and 7 bases at J, with 12 bases in the middle. The CDR3 is made up of 13 amino acids. Germline CDR1 and CDR2: SGHNT and YYREEE (reference sequence). The CDR3 nucleotides are TGTGCCAGCAGCTTGCGCGGGGTTCGGGAGCAGTACTTC. This sequence encodes CASSLRGVREQYF.

This chain connects TRBV6-1 to TRBJ2-7, with 7 bases identical to TRBD2. The length of the CDR3 is 14 residues. CDR1 and CDR2 (germline): MNHNS, SASEGT. V was clipped by 8 bases and J by 4 bases; unmatched bases: 11. CDR3 sequence (DNA): TGTGCCAGCGGCACGGGGGGACTCCCGTACGAGCAGTACTTC. It specifies CASGTGGLPYEQYF.

The chain is built from TRBV6-5 and TRBJ2-3; no clear D. The CDR3 length is 13 residues. The ends were cut back, 6 bases at V and 2 bases at J, with 9 bases in the middle. Germline values: CDR1 MNHEY, CDR2 SVGAGI. The CDR3 DNA sequence: TGTGCCAGCAGCGAGCCCGCCACAGATACGCAGTATTTT. The encoded protein is CASSEPATDTQYF.

V and J are TRBV5-1 and TRBJ2-4; TRBD1 matches at 7 bases. With V trimmed by 4 bases and J by 0 bases, 7 bases remained unmatched. CDR1 is SGHRS and CDR2 is YFSETQ in the germline V gene. CDR3 size: 16 residues. DNA of the CDR3: TGCGCCAGCAGCATGGGGGACAGTCTAGCCAAAAACATTCAGTACTTC. This codes for CASSMGDSLAKNIQYF.

This clone was seen a handful of times. The J gene is TRBJ1-1, the V gene TRBV19; D is uncertain. CDR1 LNHDA and CDR2 SQIVND come from the germline V gene (reference sequence). CDR3 size: 12 residues. V lost 9 bases, J lost 1 base, and 9 bases lay in between. CDR3 sequence reads: CARINRNTEAFF. CDR3 in DNA: TGTGCCAGAATAAATCGGAACACTGAAGCTTTCTTT.

The chain uses TRBV7-8 and TRBJ1-1, with 9 bases lining up with TRBD1. Germline V gives CDR1 SGHVS, CDR2 FQNEAQ. The trim removed 3 bases at V and 4 bases at J, leaving 6 bases unmatched. The CDR3 extends over 15 amino acids. The CDR3: CASSLGTGPSTEAFF. For the CDR3, the DNA is TGTGCCAGCAGCTTGGGGACAGGGCCGAGCACTGAAGCTTTCTTT.

Written as DNA, the CDR3 is TGTGCCACCCAACGCCAAGCACCCACAGATACGCAGTATTTT. Translation gives CATQRQAPTDTQYF. This sequence joins TRBV19 and TRBJ2-3; D gene uncertain. Trimming removed 10 bases at V and 2 bases at J, with 16 bases between. CDR1 and CDR2 (germline): LNHDA, SQIVND (reference sequence). CDR3 size: 14 residues.

V and J are TRBV21-1 and TRBJ2-7; the table's D gene call, TRBD1, was not cross checked with the DNA. TRBV21-1 represents a pseudogene. The length of the CDR3 is 15 residues. CDR3 protein: CASSTGKDRDYEQYF. The CDR3 DNA reads TGTGCCAGCAGCACCGGGAAGGACAGGGACTACGAGCAGTACTTC.

The chain couples TRBV7-7 to TRBJ2-5, with TRBD1 matching 7 bases. J lost 4 bases, V lost 5 bases, and 7 bases had no gene match. Germline CDR1 SSHAT, CDR2 FNYEAQ (reference sequence). The CDR3 extends over 14 amino acids. The CDR3 is CASSPPTGAETQYF. The CDR3, as DNA: TGTGCCAGCAGCCCCCCAACAGGGGCAGAGACCCAGTACTTC.

This rearrangement joins TRBV10-3 to TRBJ1-2; D call uncertain. In germline, CDR1 is ENHRY, CDR2 SYGVKD. The CDR3 totals 12 residues. V was cut by 3 bases and J by 5 bases, with 7 bases left in between. The CDR3 nucleotides read TGTGCCATCAGTGAACTCGATTATGGCTACACCTTC. It specifies CAISELDYGYTF.

The chain employs TRBV30 and TRBJ2-4; D is undetermined. The CDR3 totals 14 residues. Per germline, CDR1 GTSNPN and CDR2 SVGIG (reference sequence). Deletions cut 0 bases from V and 8 bases from J, with 14 bases between. This chain's CDR3 is CAWSVQINHDIQYF. CDR3 DNA sequence: TGTGCCTGGAGTGTGCAGATTAATCACGACATTCAGTACTTC.

This clone was counted once. This chain links TRBV27 with TRBJ2-6; a possible D gene is TRBD2 (5 bases). CDR1 is MNHEY and CDR2 is SMNVEV in the germline V gene (reference sequence). V was cut by 0 bases and J by 4 bases, with 10 bases left in between. The CDR3 consists of 16 residues. The CDR3 protein is CASSLSRGSGANVLTF. The CDR3 bases are TGTGCCAGCAGTTTATCACGAGGGTCCGGGGCCAACGTCCTGACTTTC. The entire variable domain, with the rest obtained from reference TRBV27 and TRBJ2-6, is as follows: EAQVTQNPRYLITVTGKKLTVTCSQNMNHEYMSWYRQDPGLGLRQIYYSMNVEVTDKGDVPEGYKVSRKEKRNFPLILESPSPNQTSLYFCASSLSRGSGANVLTFGAGSRLTVL.

This rearrangement joins TRBV27 to TRBJ2-3; 13 bases are a match to TRBD2. J lost 3 bases, V lost 2 bases, and 2 bases had no gene match. CDR1 is MNHEY and CDR2 is SMNVEV in the germline V gene (reference sequence). There are 16 residues in the CDR3. CDR3 protein: CASSLRLAGGTDTQYF. In DNA form, the CDR3 reads TGTGCCAGCAGTTTACGACTAGCGGGGGGTACAGATACGCAGTATTTT.

This clone came up once. This sample includes further DNA sequences coding for the same CDR3. The CDR3 protein is CASSIYNYGYTF. CDR3 DNA sequence: TGTGCCAGTAGTATATATAACTATGGCTACACCTTC. The chain is built from TRBV19 and TRBJ1-2; D call uncertain. Germline V lookup: CDR1 LNHDA, CDR2 SQIVND (reference sequence). With 2 bases removed from V and 1 base from J, the gap between germline ends came to 2 bases. The CDR3 loop spans 12 amino acids.

This rearrangement joins TRBV29-1 to TRBJ2-3; the match to TRBD2 covers 8 bases. Germline V lookup: CDR1 SQVTM, CDR2 ANQGSEA. Unmatched junction bases numbered 6, after V lost 7 bases and J lost 3 bases. CDR3 length: 13 residues. CDR3 DNA: TGCAGCGATCGGGAGGGGGGAACAGATACGCAGTATTTT. Its protein product is CSDREGGTDTQYF.

Only one count was recorded for this clone. V gene TRBV11-2 combines with J gene TRBJ1-2; 7 nucleotides agree with TRBD1. This CDR3 comprises 17 residues. Per the germline V gene, CDR1 is SGHAT and CDR2 is FQNNGV. Unmatched junction bases numbered 12, after V lost 3 bases and J lost 2 bases. The CDR3 here is CASSLSSTGQENYGYTF. CDR3 nucleotides: TGTGCCAGCAGCTTGTCCTCTACAGGACAGGAAAACTATGGCTACACCTTC.

V usage is TRBV5-1 and J usage is TRBJ2-1; 7 bases map to TRBD2. The CDR3 spans 14 residues. The ends lost 5 bases at V and 6 bases at J; junction bases unmatched: 8. CDR1 and CDR2 from the germline V gene are SGHRS and YFSETQ. The CDR3 loop reads CASSGTTSPNEQFF. The CDR3 DNA follows: TGCGCCAGCAGTGGGACTACCTCCCCCAATGAGCAGTTCTTC.

The chain uses TRBV5-1 and TRBJ2-7; 10 bases fit TRBD2. The germline CDR1 and CDR2 sequences are SGHRS and YFSETQ. The CDR3 is 16 amino acids. Trimming cost V 4 bases and J 2 bases; bases outside gene matches: 9. As DNA, the CDR3 is TGCGCCAGCAGCCCTGGCGGCCTAGCGGGAGCCTACGAGCAGTACTTC. Residues: CASSPGGLAGAYEQYF.

The rearrangement links TRBV27 to TRBJ2-2, with D maybe TRBD1 (6 bases). Trimming shortened V by 6 bases and J by 3 bases, and 14 bases separated the two germline ends. CDR1 is MNHEY, CDR2 SMNVEV, per germline (reference sequence). This CDR3 has 15 residues. The CDR3 sequence: CASRHPGADTGELFF. Here the CDR3 DNA reads TGTGCCAGCAGACACCCAGGGGCCGACACCGGGGAGCTGTTTTTT.